These T cell receptor beta chains were read from a single sample in a study of shared clonotypes between healthy human individuals. The data were produced by immunoSEQ multiplex PCR, yet TCRdb's version contains in-frame clones alone and is incomplete. The table lists about 960,000 clones, less than 85% of them singletons, with about 1.5% in the top ten. Material for sequencing was memory CD4+ T cells sorted from blood. The receptor set was obtained from a man between 18 and 35 years old in good health. Both conserved end residues are part of each CDR3. The D gene is left open where the match is weak. The listing skips clone size in some rows; elsewhere it reads once, few, many or a size class.

v_gene: TRBV6-1; j_gene: TRBJ2-5; abundance: few; d_gene: TRBD1; CDR3aa: CASTRTGNGQETQYF; CDR3nt: TGTGCCAGCACGCGGACAGGGAACGGCCAAGAGACCCAGTACTTC
v_gene: TRBV6-1; j_gene: TRBJ2-4; abundance: NA; d_gene: NA; CDR3aa: CASSGMGRNIQYF; CDR3nt: TGTGCCAGCAGTGGTATGGGGAGAAACATTCAGTACTTC
v_gene: TRBV7-9; j_gene: TRBJ2-7; abundance: many; d_gene: NA; CDR3aa: CASSFGWGEYEQYF; CDR3nt: TGTGCCAGCAGCTTTGGCTGGGGGGAGTACGAGCAGTACTTC
v_gene: TRBV5-1; j_gene: TRBJ2-2; abundance: NA; d_gene: NA; CDR3aa: CASSLGSSSAELFF; CDR3nt: TGCGCCAGCAGCTTGGGATCTAGCTCTGCGGAGCTGTTTTTT
v_gene: TRBV10-2; j_gene: TRBJ1-5; abundance: NA; d_gene: TRBD1; CDR3aa: CASRATGVGQPQHF; CDR3nt: TGCGCCAGCAGGGCGACAGGGGTTGGCCAGCCCCAGCATTTT
v_gene: TRBV27; j_gene: TRBJ1-1; abundance: NA; d_gene: NA; CDR3aa: CASRWGRLNTEAFF; CDR3nt: TGTGCCAGCAGGTGGGGGCGATTGAACACTGAAGCTTTCTTT
v_gene: TRBV7-7; j_gene: TRBJ2-6; abundance: NA; d_gene: NA; CDR3aa: CASSKGPVPQSRANVLTF; CDR3nt: TGTGCCAGCAGCAAGGGGCCAGTGCCACAAAGTCGGGCCAACGTCCTGACTTTC
v_gene: TRBV5-1; j_gene: TRBJ2-1; abundance: NA; d_gene: NA; CDR3aa: CASSLLRGVNNEQFF; CDR3nt: TGCGCCAGCAGCTTGCTCCGGGGTGTAAACAATGAGCAGTTCTTC
v_gene: TRBV6-5; j_gene: TRBJ1-1; abundance: NA; d_gene: NA; CDR3aa: CASREQGPNTEAFF; CDR3nt: TGTGCCAGCAGGGAACAGGGTCCGAACACTGAAGCTTTCTTT
v_gene: TRBV5-6; j_gene: TRBJ2-6; abundance: NA; d_gene: TRBD1; CDR3aa: CASSPGGPGRASGANVLTF; CDR3nt: TGTGCCAGCAGCCCAGGGGGCCCCGGGAGAGCGTCTGGGGCCAACGTCCTGACTTTC
v_gene: TRBV30; j_gene: TRBJ2-2; abundance: NA; d_gene: NA; CDR3aa: CAWSRGGAYTGELFF; CDR3nt: TGTGCCTGGAGCAGGGGAGGGGCGTACACCGGGGAGCTGTTTTTT
v_gene: TRBV5-6; j_gene: TRBJ1-2; abundance: NA; d_gene: TRBD1; CDR3aa: CASSAGTDGYTF; CDR3nt: TGTGCCAGCAGCGCTGGGACAGATGGCTACACCTTC
v_gene: TRBV5-6; j_gene: TRBJ2-1; abundance: NA; d_gene: NA; CDR3aa: CASSSDQSSYNEQFF; CDR3nt: TGTGCCAGCAGCTCCGACCAGAGCTCCTACAATGAGCAGTTCTTC
v_gene: TRBV19; j_gene: TRBJ1-5; abundance: NA; d_gene: NA; CDR3aa: CASTMGYSNSNQPQHF; CDR3nt: TGTGCCAGTACCATGGGGTACAGTAATAGCAATCAGCCCCAGCATTTT
v_gene: TRBV1; j_gene: TRBJ2-5; abundance: NA; d_gene: NA; CDR3aa: CTSKNTWETQYF; CDR3nt: TGCACGAGCAAGAACACGTGGGAGACCCAGTACTTC
v_gene: TRBV7-3; j_gene: TRBJ2-5; abundance: NA; d_gene: NA; CDR3aa: CASSPGRGVETQYF; CDR3nt: TGTGCCAGCAGCCCCGGTAGGGGGGTCGAGACCCAGTACTTC
v_gene: TRBV7-2; j_gene: TRBJ2-1; abundance: NA; d_gene: TRBD1; CDR3aa: CASSFSVGQAYNEQFF; CDR3nt: TGTGCCAGCAGCTTTAGTGTGGGACAGGCCTACAATGAGCAGTTCTTC
v_gene: TRBV5-1; j_gene: TRBJ2-3; abundance: NA; d_gene: NA; CDR3aa: CASTRDQYTDTQYF; CDR3nt: TGCGCCAGCACCCGGGACCAATACACAGATACGCAGTATTTT
v_gene: TRBV10-3; j_gene: TRBJ2-1; abundance: NA; d_gene: TRBD2; CDR3aa: CAIRGSGRKGVMNEQFF; CDR3nt: TGTGCCATCAGAGGTAGCGGGAGAAAGGGAGTAATGAATGAGCAGTTCTTC
v_gene: TRBV25-1; j_gene: TRBJ1-6; abundance: NA; d_gene: NA; CDR3aa: CASSYTSSYNSPLHF; CDR3nt: TGTGCCAGCTCATACACGAGCTCCTATAATTCACCCCTCCACTTT
v_gene: TRBV2; j_gene: TRBJ2-7; abundance: NA; d_gene: TRBD1; CDR3aa: CASRRQGGEQYF; CDR3nt: TGTGCCAGCAGGAGACAGGGGGGCGAGCAGTACTTC
v_gene: TRBV30; j_gene: TRBJ1-5; abundance: NA; d_gene: NA; CDR3aa: CAWRQGTNQPQHF; CDR3nt: TGTGCCTGGAGGCAGGGGACCAATCAGCCCCAGCATTTT
v_gene: TRBV7-2; j_gene: TRBJ2-1; abundance: NA; d_gene: TRBD2; CDR3aa: CASSLASTGGSWNEQFF; CDR3nt: TGTGCCAGCAGCTTAGCGTCCACGGGGGGTTCTTGGAATGAGCAGTTCTTC
v_gene: TRBV19; j_gene: TRBJ1-1; abundance: few; d_gene: TRBD1; CDR3aa: CASSIGTGDRTAFF; CDR3nt: TGTGCCAGTAGTATCGGAACAGGGGACAGAACAGCTTTCTTT
v_gene: TRBV5-1; j_gene: TRBJ2-5; abundance: NA; d_gene: TRBD2; CDR3aa: CASSPTWGEGTQYF; CDR3nt: TGCGCCAGCAGCCCGACCTGGGGGGAGGGGACCCAGTACTTC
v_gene: TRBV4-3; j_gene: TRBJ2-2; abundance: NA; d_gene: NA; CDR3aa: CASSRSKANTGELFF; CDR3nt: TGCGCCAGCAGCCGATCGAAGGCGAACACCGGGGAGCTGTTTTTT
v_gene: TRBV6-6; j_gene: TRBJ2-7; abundance: NA; d_gene: NA; CDR3aa: CASQRLYEQYF; CDR3nt: TGTGCCAGTCAAAGACTGTACGAGCAGTACTTC
v_gene: TRBV5-1; j_gene: TRBJ2-3; abundance: few; d_gene: TRBD2; CDR3aa: CASASGRAIDTQYF; CDR3nt: TGCGCCAGTGCTAGCGGGAGGGCCATAGATACGCAGTATTTT
v_gene: TRBV14; j_gene: TRBJ2-7; abundance: NA; d_gene: NA; CDR3aa: CARHRDNHEQYF; CDR3nt: TGTGCCAGACACCGGGACAACCACGAGCAGTACTTC
v_gene: TRBV6-1; j_gene: TRBJ2-5; abundance: once; d_gene: NA; CDR3aa: CASRTSPLETQYF; CDR3nt: TGTGCCAGCAGAACTAGCCCCCTAGAGACCCAGTACTTC
v_gene: TRBV2; j_gene: TRBJ2-1; abundance: few; d_gene: NA; CDR3aa: CASSEGLGLYNEQFF; CDR3nt: TGTGCCAGCAGTGAAGGGCTAGGACTCTACAATGAGCAGTTCTTC
v_gene: TRBV16; j_gene: TRBJ2-5; abundance: NA; d_gene: TRBD2; CDR3aa: CASSQTSGRQETQYF; CDR3nt: TGTGCCAGCAGCCAGACTAGCGGGAGACAAGAGACCCAGTACTTC
v_gene: TRBV21-1; j_gene: TRBJ2-7; abundance: NA; d_gene: NA; CDR3aa: CASSAPAAIDSTPYEQYF; CDR3nt: TGTGCCAGCAGCGCACCAGCGGCGATTGACAGCACCCCCTACGAGCAGTACTTC
v_gene: TRBV30; j_gene: TRBJ2-2; abundance: NA; d_gene: TRBD2; CDR3aa: CAWSAPGSAGAGELFF; CDR3nt: TGTGCCTGGAGTGCCCCAGGTTCTGCGGGAGCCGGGGAGCTGTTTTTT
v_gene: TRBV30; j_gene: TRBJ1-5; abundance: many; d_gene: NA; CDR3aa: CAWSAAGQGGQPQHF; CDR3nt: TGTGCCTGGAGTGCAGCGGGCCAGGGTGGTCAGCCCCAGCATTTT
v_gene: TRBV5-4; j_gene: TRBJ2-7; abundance: NA; d_gene: NA; CDR3aa: CASRISGSSYEQYF; CDR3nt: TGTGCCAGCAGAATCTCCGGGTCATCCTACGAGCAGTACTTC
v_gene: TRBV27; j_gene: TRBJ1-2; abundance: NA; d_gene: NA; CDR3aa: CASSFVGLGDYGYTF; CDR3nt: TGTGCCAGCAGCTTCGTGGGTCTTGGTGACTATGGCTACACCTTC
v_gene: TRBV2; j_gene: TRBJ1-1; abundance: NA; d_gene: NA; CDR3aa: CASQTGLTEAFF; CDR3nt: TGTGCCAGCCAAACAGGGCTCACTGAAGCTTTCTTT
v_gene: TRBV6-1; j_gene: TRBJ2-3; abundance: NA; d_gene: NA; CDR3aa: CASILTGSTDTQYF; CDR3nt: TGTGCCAGCATTTTAACAGGGAGCACAGATACGCAGTATTTT
v_gene: TRBV18; j_gene: TRBJ1-2; abundance: NA; d_gene: TRBD1; CDR3aa: CASSNIGTELVGYTF; CDR3nt: TGTGCCAGCTCGAATATTGGGACAGAATTAGTTGGCTACACCTTC
v_gene: TRBV30; j_gene: TRBJ1-6; abundance: NA; d_gene: TRBD1; CDR3aa: CAWETGAARSPLHF; CDR3nt: TGTGCCTGGGAGACAGGGGCCGCCCGTTCACCCCTCCACTTT
v_gene: TRBV5-5; j_gene: TRBJ1-6; abundance: few; d_gene: NA; CDR3aa: CASSLETGRSPLHF; CDR3nt: TGTGCCAGCAGCTTGGAGACAGGCAGATCACCCCTCCACTTT
v_gene: TRBV7-2; j_gene: TRBJ1-4; abundance: NA; d_gene: NA; CDR3aa: CASSTRGGEKLFF; CDR3nt: TGTGCCAGCAGCACTCGCGGGGGGGAAAAACTGTTTTTT
v_gene: TRBV21-1; j_gene: TRBJ1-6; abundance: NA; d_gene: NA; CDR3aa: CASSTGRGGNNSPLHF; CDR3nt: TGTGCCAGCAGCACCGGGCGGGGGGGAAATAATTCACCCCTCCACTTT
v_gene: TRBV27; j_gene: TRBJ2-5; abundance: once; d_gene: NA; CDR3aa: CASRGGGETQYF; CDR3nt: TGTGCCAGCAGGGGAGGAGGGGAGACCCAGTACTTC
v_gene: TRBV6-1; j_gene: TRBJ1-3; abundance: NA; d_gene: NA; CDR3aa: CASRALLAGNTIYF; CDR3nt: TGTGCCAGCCGGGCGCTATTGGCGGGAAACACCATATATTTT
v_gene: TRBV6-1; j_gene: TRBJ2-5; abundance: once; d_gene: TRBD2; CDR3aa: CASSEVTSGGKETQYF; CDR3nt: TGTGCCAGCAGTGAAGTAACTAGCGGGGGGAAAGAGACCCAGTACTTC
v_gene: TRBV5-1; j_gene: TRBJ2-1; abundance: NA; d_gene: NA; CDR3aa: CASSLRTPGNEQFF; CDR3nt: TGCGCCAGCAGCTTGCGGACTCCGGGCAATGAGCAGTTCTTC
v_gene: TRBV7-9; j_gene: TRBJ2-7; abundance: NA; d_gene: NA; CDR3aa: CASSLEAQTPSYEQYF; CDR3nt: TGTGCCAGCAGCTTAGAGGCACAGACACCTTCCTACGAGCAGTACTTC
v_gene: TRBV5-1; j_gene: TRBJ1-6; abundance: NA; d_gene: NA; CDR3aa: CASSGSQGTTLHF; CDR3nt: TGCGCCAGCAGTGGCAGCCAGGGTACGACCCTCCACTTT
v_gene: TRBV5-1; j_gene: TRBJ1-1; abundance: NA; d_gene: NA; CDR3aa: CASSSRGGAAGTEAFF; CDR3nt: TGCGCCAGCAGCTCAAGGGGAGGCGCAGCGGGCACTGAAGCTTTCTTT
v_gene: TRBV7-8; j_gene: TRBJ1-5; abundance: NA; d_gene: NA; CDR3aa: CASGLAGALGRPQHF; CDR3nt: TGTGCCAGCGGACTGGCGGGGGCCCTTGGTAGGCCCCAGCATTTT
v_gene: TRBV25-1; j_gene: TRBJ1-1; abundance: once; d_gene: NA; CDR3aa: CASGGQLRTEAFF; CDR3nt: TGTGCCAGCGGCGGACAGTTGCGCACTGAAGCTTTCTTT
v_gene: TRBV5-8; j_gene: TRBJ1-3; abundance: NA; d_gene: NA; CDR3aa: CASSWDGGNTIYF; CDR3nt: TGTGCCAGCAGCTGGGACGGGGGAAACACCATATATTTT
v_gene: TRBV2; j_gene: TRBJ1-3; abundance: NA; d_gene: NA; CDR3aa: CASSGQASYGNTIYF; CDR3nt: TGTGCCAGCAGTGGACAGGCAAGTTATGGAAACACCATATATTTT
v_gene: TRBV2; j_gene: TRBJ1-4; abundance: NA; d_gene: TRBD1; CDR3aa: CASRADRATNEKLFF; CDR3nt: TGTGCCAGCAGGGCAGACAGGGCAACTAATGAAAAACTGTTTTTT
v_gene: TRBV6-1; j_gene: TRBJ2-1; abundance: NA; d_gene: TRBD2; CDR3aa: CASTRTSPNEQFF; CDR3nt: TGTGCCAGCACCAGGACTAGCCCCAATGAGCAGTTCTTC
v_gene: TRBV5-4; j_gene: TRBJ1-1; abundance: NA; d_gene: NA; CDR3aa: CASSFIGAMNTEAFF; CDR3nt: TGTGCCAGCAGCTTCATAGGGGCGATGAACACTGAAGCTTTCTTT